A selection of T cell receptor beta chains follows, all from one sample in a study of beta chain features in type 1 diabetes. Libraries were prepared by immunoSEQ multiplex PCR; TCRdb keeps only in-frame clonotypes and omits some of them. This table has hundreds of thousands of clones, over 12% appearing once. The sequenced sample was naive CD4+ T cells from blood. All receptors come from a young man with type 1 diabetes. Both conserved end residues are part of each CDR3. Each record gives: J gene, clone size, D gene, V gene, CDR3 protein, CDR3 DNA. D genes are given only for firm matches. Clone size is not always given. Where it is, it says once, few, many or a class for expanded clones.

J gene: TRBJ2-1
clone size: -
D gene: TRBD2
V gene: TRBV19
CDR3 protein: CASSGRLAGLYNEQFF
CDR3 DNA: TGTGCCAGTAGTGGGCGACTAGCGGGACTCTACAATGAGCAGTTCTTC

J gene: TRBJ2-5
clone size: few
D gene: TRBD2
V gene: TRBV7-3
CDR3 protein: CASSPSGTGGETQYF
CDR3 DNA: TGTGCCAGCAGTCCTAGCGGGACCGGCGGAGAGACCCAGTACTTC

J gene: TRBJ2-5
clone size: -
D gene: TRBD1
V gene: TRBV30
CDR3 protein: CAWSRPGTVSGGTQYF
CDR3 DNA: TGTGCCTGGAGTCGCCCAGGGACAGTCTCTGGTGGGACCCAGTACTTC

J gene: TRBJ2-5
clone size: few
D gene: TRBD2
V gene: TRBV29-1
CDR3 protein: CSVERLAGGQETQYF
CDR3 DNA: TGCAGCGTTGAACGGCTAGCGGGGGGGCAAGAGACCCAGTACTTC

J gene: TRBJ1-2
clone size: once
D gene: TRBD1
V gene: TRBV7-9
CDR3 protein: CASSLARIRDRDAGYTF
CDR3 DNA: TGTGCCAGCAGCTTAGCGAGAATCCGGGACAGGGATGCTGGCTACACCTTC

J gene: TRBJ1-1
clone size: few
D gene: -
V gene: TRBV12-5
CDR3 protein: CASAKTGSSPGTEAFF
CDR3 DNA: TGTGCTAGCGCTAAGACCGGGAGCTCCCCGGGGACTGAAGCTTTCTTT

J gene: TRBJ2-7
clone size: -
D gene: TRBD2
V gene: TRBV6-5
CDR3 protein: CASSYGLAGSVEQYF
CDR3 DNA: TGTGCCAGCAGTTACGGACTAGCGGGTTCGGTCGAGCAGTACTTC

J gene: TRBJ1-2
clone size: -
D gene: -
V gene: TRBV27
CDR3 protein: CASSLLSTAAGYTF
CDR3 DNA: TGTGCCAGCAGTTTATTGTCAACTGCCGCTGGCTACACCTTC

J gene: TRBJ1-1
clone size: -
D gene: -
V gene: TRBV7-2
CDR3 protein: CASSFRAVGNSLWAFF
CDR3 DNA: TGTGCCAGCAGCTTTCGGGCCGTAGGGAATTCGCTTTGGGCTTTCTTT

J gene: TRBJ1-1
clone size: -
D gene: -
V gene: TRBV29-1
CDR3 protein: CSVNSGLGFKGAFF
CDR3 DNA: TGCAGCGTCAACAGCGGACTGGGGTTTAAAGGAGCTTTCTTT

J gene: TRBJ2-5
clone size: -
D gene: TRBD2
V gene: TRBV2
CDR3 protein: CASSDRAGGETQYF
CDR3 DNA: TGTGCCAGCAGTGACCGAGCGGGAGGGGAGACCCAGTACTTC

J gene: TRBJ1-2
clone size: few
D gene: -
V gene: TRBV28
CDR3 protein: CASTGATNYGYTF
CDR3 DNA: TGTGCCAGCACAGGGGCGACAAACTATGGCTACACCTTC

J gene: TRBJ2-7
clone size: few
D gene: TRBD1
V gene: TRBV5-1
CDR3 protein: CASGPGQGTEQYF
CDR3 DNA: TGCGCCAGCGGACCGGGACAGGGAACCGAGCAGTACTTC

J gene: TRBJ2-6
clone size: -
D gene: -
V gene: TRBV30
CDR3 protein: CASNRGGANVLTF
CDR3 DNA: TGTGCTTCAAACAGGGGAGGAGCCAACGTCCTGACTTTC

J gene: TRBJ2-5
clone size: -
D gene: TRBD1
V gene: TRBV7-9
CDR3 protein: CASSPGQGEETQYF
CDR3 DNA: TGTGCCAGCAGCCCTGGACAGGGAGAAGAGACCCAGTACTTC

J gene: TRBJ2-3
clone size: -
D gene: TRBD2
V gene: TRBV7-2
CDR3 protein: CASSSHSSGRRTDTQYF
CDR3 DNA: TGTGCCAGCAGCTCCCATTCTAGCGGGCGCCGCACAGATACGCAGTATTTT

J gene: TRBJ2-1
clone size: few
D gene: -
V gene: TRBV7-2
CDR3 protein: CASSPRQLSSYNEQFF
CDR3 DNA: TGTGCCAGCAGCCCGAGACAGCTGAGCTCCTACAATGAGCAGTTCTTC

J gene: TRBJ1-5
clone size: once
D gene: TRBD1
V gene: TRBV7-2
CDR3 protein: CASSIRDSLNQPQHF
CDR3 DNA: TGTGCCAGCAGTATCCGGGACAGCCTCAATCAGCCCCAGCATTTT

J gene: TRBJ2-2
clone size: -
D gene: -
V gene: TRBV6-5
CDR3 protein: CASSLAGVTGELFF
CDR3 DNA: TGTGCCAGCAGTTTGGCGGGTGTCACCGGGGAGCTGTTTTTT

J gene: TRBJ2-2
clone size: few
D gene: TRBD1
V gene: TRBV29-1
CDR3 protein: CSVALSGGTGELFF
CDR3 DNA: TGCAGCGTTGCTCTCTCAGGGGGCACCGGGGAGCTGTTTTTT

J gene: TRBJ2-1
clone size: -
D gene: -
V gene: TRBV29-1
CDR3 protein: CSVGYRWERNEQFF
CDR3 DNA: TGCAGCGTTGGCTATAGGTGGGAGAGGAATGAGCAGTTCTTC

J gene: TRBJ2-7
clone size: few
D gene: -
V gene: TRBV4-1
CDR3 protein: CASSQGGPLSYEQYF
CDR3 DNA: TGCGCCAGCAGCCAAGGTGGCCCCCTAAGCTACGAGCAGTACTTC

J gene: TRBJ2-1
clone size: many
D gene: -
V gene: TRBV21-1
CDR3 protein: CASSSRTEQFF
CDR3 DNA: TGTGCCAGCAGCAGTAGAACTGAGCAGTTCTTC

J gene: TRBJ2-5
clone size: -
D gene: -
V gene: TRBV18
CDR3 protein: CASSKSGGSRETQYF
CDR3 DNA: TGTGCCAGCTCAAAAAGCGGAGGGAGTCGGGAGACCCAGTACTTC

J gene: TRBJ1-2
clone size: few
D gene: -
V gene: TRBV25-1
CDR3 protein: CASSEYPSTVYGYTF
CDR3 DNA: TGTGCCAGCAGTGAATACCCCAGCACTGTCTATGGCTACACCTTC

J gene: TRBJ2-5
clone size: few
D gene: TRBD2
V gene: TRBV30
CDR3 protein: CAWSGPLAGKFQETQYF
CDR3 DNA: TGTGCCTGGAGTGGCCCACTAGCGGGGAAATTCCAAGAGACCCAGTACTTC

J gene: TRBJ2-1
clone size: few
D gene: TRBD1
V gene: TRBV19
CDR3 protein: CASSIRPGSRGRDEQFF
CDR3 DNA: TGTGCCAGTAGTATACGGCCCGGTAGCAGGGGGCGGGATGAGCAGTTCTTC

J gene: TRBJ1-6
clone size: -
D gene: -
V gene: TRBV27
CDR3 protein: CASSLGGSPTNEALHF
CDR3 DNA: TGTGCCAGCAGTTTAGGTGGATCACCCACTAACGAGGCCCTCCACTTT

J gene: TRBJ2-1
clone size: -
D gene: TRBD1
V gene: TRBV7-2
CDR3 protein: CASSLDRGYEQFF
CDR3 DNA: TGTGCCAGCAGCTTAGACAGGGGCTATGAGCAGTTCTTC

J gene: TRBJ2-1
clone size: -
D gene: TRBD2
V gene: TRBV5-1
CDR3 protein: CASSLELAGNNEQFF
CDR3 DNA: TGCGCCAGCAGCTTGGAACTAGCGGGAAACAATGAGCAGTTCTTC

J gene: TRBJ2-1
clone size: few
D gene: TRBD2
V gene: TRBV9
CDR3 protein: CASSARLAASTDNEQFF
CDR3 DNA: TGTGCCAGCAGCGCGAGACTAGCGGCATCGACCGACAATGAGCAGTTCTTC

J gene: TRBJ1-1
clone size: few
D gene: -
V gene: TRBV30
CDR3 protein: CAWSVPQGTNTEAFF
CDR3 DNA: TGTGCCTGGAGTGTACCTCAGGGGACGAACACTGAAGCTTTCTTT

J gene: TRBJ2-2
clone size: few
D gene: TRBD2
V gene: TRBV10-3
CDR3 protein: CAISGYSGSGTGELFF
CDR3 DNA: TGTGCCATCAGTGGTTATAGCGGGAGTGGCACCGGGGAGCTGTTTTTT

J gene: TRBJ2-7
clone size: -
D gene: TRBD1
V gene: TRBV28
CDR3 protein: CASSFWTGAYEQYF
CDR3 DNA: TGTGCCAGCAGTTTCTGGACAGGGGCATACGAGCAGTACTTC

J gene: TRBJ1-2
clone size: -
D gene: -
V gene: TRBV27
CDR3 protein: CASAITGTGDGYTF
CDR3 DNA: TGTGCCAGCGCAATTACAGGGACGGGAGATGGCTACACCTTC

J gene: TRBJ2-2
clone size: few
D gene: -
V gene: TRBV14
CDR3 protein: CASSPTGNTGELFF
CDR3 DNA: TGTGCCAGCAGCCCCACAGGGAACACCGGGGAGCTGTTTTTT

J gene: TRBJ1-5
clone size: few
D gene: TRBD1
V gene: TRBV25-1
CDR3 protein: CASSEGTGNQPQHF
CDR3 DNA: TGTGCCAGCAGTGAAGGGACAGGGAATCAGCCCCAGCATTTT

J gene: TRBJ2-1
clone size: -
D gene: TRBD2
V gene: TRBV27
CDR3 protein: CAISKGLAGGPSYNEQFF
CDR3 DNA: TGTGCCATCTCTAAAGGACTAGCGGGTGGCCCCTCCTACAATGAGCAGTTCTTC

J gene: TRBJ1-1
clone size: -
D gene: -
V gene: TRBV7-9
CDR3 protein: CASSFSGDTEAFF
CDR3 DNA: TGTGCCAGCAGCTTTTCAGGGGACACTGAAGCTTTCTTT

J gene: TRBJ1-2
clone size: few
D gene: -
V gene: TRBV11-1
CDR3 protein: CASSLSTANYGYTF
CDR3 DNA: TGTGCCAGCAGCTTAAGCACGGCGAACTATGGCTACACCTTC

J gene: TRBJ2-2
clone size: -
D gene: TRBD2
V gene: TRBV27
CDR3 protein: CASSDPGGSTGELFF
CDR3 DNA: TGTGCCAGCAGTGACCCCGGGGGGAGTACCGGGGAGCTGTTTTTT

J gene: TRBJ2-1
clone size: -
D gene: TRBD2
V gene: TRBV27
CDR3 protein: CASNGLAGDNEQFF
CDR3 DNA: TGTGCCAGCAACGGACTAGCGGGAGACAATGAGCAGTTCTTC

J gene: TRBJ1-2
clone size: -
D gene: -
V gene: TRBV10-3
CDR3 protein: CAITEGMRRNYGYTF
CDR3 DNA: TGTGCCATCACCGAGGGGATGCGACGTAACTATGGCTACACCTTC

J gene: TRBJ2-7
clone size: few
D gene: -
V gene: TRBV7-8
CDR3 protein: CASSLARGVYEQYF
CDR3 DNA: TGTGCCAGCAGCTTAGCCAGGGGAGTCTACGAGCAGTACTTC

J gene: TRBJ1-2
clone size: few
D gene: -
V gene: TRBV28
CDR3 protein: CASSLLGRDGQYGYTF
CDR3 DNA: TGTGCCAGCAGCCTTCTGGGGCGGGACGGACAATATGGCTACACCTTC

J gene: TRBJ1-1
clone size: -
D gene: -
V gene: TRBV7-9
CDR3 protein: CASSRDSNTEAFF
CDR3 DNA: TGTGCCAGCAGCCGAGACAGTAACACTGAAGCTTTCTTT

J gene: TRBJ2-1
clone size: few
D gene: -
V gene: TRBV9
CDR3 protein: CASSVGGSGGYNEQFF
CDR3 DNA: TGTGCCAGCAGCGTAGGTGGCAGCGGTGGGTACAATGAGCAGTTCTTC

J gene: TRBJ2-1
clone size: few
D gene: -
V gene: TRBV21-1
CDR3 protein: CASSKGGWGPASYNEQFF
CDR3 DNA: TGTGCCAGCAGCAAAGGGGGTTGGGGCCCAGCTTCCTACAATGAGCAGTTCTTC

J gene: TRBJ2-1
clone size: few
D gene: -
V gene: TRBV4-2
CDR3 protein: CASSLPRGAGSSYNEQFF
CDR3 DNA: TGTGCCAGCAGCCTACCCAGGGGGGCGGGAAGCTCCTACAATGAGCAGTTCTTC

J gene: TRBJ2-7
clone size: few
D gene: -
V gene: TRBV7-9
CDR3 protein: CASSQWGRYEQYF
CDR3 DNA: TGTGCCAGCAGTCAGTGGGGGCGATACGAGCAGTACTTC

J gene: TRBJ2-7
clone size: few
D gene: TRBD2
V gene: TRBV28
CDR3 protein: CASISSGSYEQYF
CDR3 DNA: TGTGCCAGCATCTCTAGCGGCTCCTACGAGCAGTACTTC

J gene: TRBJ2-1
clone size: few
D gene: TRBD1
V gene: TRBV29-1
CDR3 protein: CSVGTSGTAYNEQFF
CDR3 DNA: TGCAGCGTTGGGACATCCGGGACAGCATACAATGAGCAGTTCTTC

J gene: TRBJ1-5
clone size: few
D gene: TRBD1
V gene: TRBV30
CDR3 protein: CAWRGTGSHQPQHF
CDR3 DNA: TGTGCCTGGAGGGGGACAGGGTCACATCAGCCCCAGCATTTT

J gene: TRBJ2-6
clone size: -
D gene: -
V gene: TRBV7-2
CDR3 protein: CASSSPGANVLTF
CDR3 DNA: TGTGCCAGCAGCTCTCCTGGGGCCAACGTCCTGACTTTC

J gene: TRBJ2-5
clone size: few
D gene: -
V gene: TRBV15
CDR3 protein: CATSRWGETQYF
CDR3 DNA: TGTGCCACCAGCAGGTGGGGGGAGACCCAGTACTTC

J gene: TRBJ2-3
clone size: -
D gene: -
V gene: TRBV9
CDR3 protein: CASSVVAPSKQYF
CDR3 DNA: TGTGCCAGCAGCGTAGTAGCTCCCTCGAAGCAGTATTTT

J gene: TRBJ2-7
clone size: few
D gene: TRBD1
V gene: TRBV5-1
CDR3 protein: CASSLGQVYEQYF
CDR3 DNA: TGCGCCAGCAGCCTCGGACAGGTCTACGAGCAGTACTTC